The 12 T cell receptor beta chains reported below all come from one sample, sequenced in a study of chemoradiotherapy in HPV16-positive cancers. Only in-frame clones appear in the TCRdb table, and some are missing; sequencing was by immunoSEQ multiplex PCR. In the table there are 25,000 to 30,000 clones, more than 90% of which are singletons. Source: blood, taken from a patient who underwent chemoradiotherapy. These receptors were obtained from a human donor with HPV-associated anogenital cancer.

V usage is TRBV5-4 and J usage is TRBJ2-7; unclear D gene. CDR3 size: 15 residues. Between the trimmed V and J ends, which lost 0 bases and 3 bases, there was a span of 13 bases. Germline-derived CDR1 and CDR2 are SGHNT and YYREEE (reference sequence). The CDR3 nucleotides are TGTGCCAGCAGCTTGGCCTTCGGATCTTTCTACGAGCAGTACTTC. It yields the protein CASSLAFGSFYEQYF.

The gene calls are TRBV18 and TRBJ1-3, with D possibly matching TRBD1 (6 bases). Per germline, CDR1 KGHSH and CDR2 LQKENI. The CDR3 covers 17 residues. V was cut by 4 bases and J by 0 bases, with 16 bases left in between. DNA of the CDR3: TGTGCCAGCTCACAAGGACAGACTCTATACTCTGGAAACACCATATATTTT. It encodes CASSQGQTLYSGNTIYF.

The chain combines TRBV7-9 with TRBJ2-3; 12 nucleotides line up with TRBD1. From germline, CDR1 is SEHNR and CDR2 FQNEAQ (reference sequence). The CDR3 runs 16 residues. Losses at the gene ends were 1 base for V and 3 bases for J; bases not matched to a gene: 2. DNA for the CDR3: TGTGCCAGCAGCTTAGGGGGACAGGGGGCAACAGATACGCAGTATTTT. Its translation is CASSLGGQGATDTQYF.

The chain joins TRBV5-5 to TRBJ1-5; D might be TRBD1 (6 bases). The germline V gene encodes CDR1 SGHKS and CDR2 YYEKEE (reference sequence). With 5 bases removed from V and 0 bases from J, the gap between germline ends came to 9 bases. The CDR3 totals 14 residues. The CDR3 here is CASSRTVSNQPQHF. CDR3 nucleotides: TGTGCCAGCAGTCGGACAGTTAGCAATCAGCCCCAGCATTTT.

This clone appeared a single time. CDR3 sequence: CASSYNLGDTQYF. The CDR3, as DNA: TGTGCCAGCAGCTACAACTTGGGCGATACGCAGTATTTT. The V gene is TRBV7-2, the J gene TRBJ2-3, with unresolved D. The ends were cut back, 4 bases at V and 6 bases at J, with 11 bases in the middle. CDR1 and CDR2 (germline): SGHTA, FQGNSA. CDR3 length: 13 residues.

This chain uses TRBV2 with TRBJ1-2; TRBD1 aligns across 10 bases. V gave up 4 bases and J gave up 3 bases; unmatched junction bases: 8. From germline, CDR1 is SNHLY and CDR2 FYNNEI. The CDR3 spans 16 residues. The CDR3 here is CASSARGQGRDYGYTF. CDR3 coding DNA: TGTGCCAGCAGTGCCCGGGGACAGGGGAGGGACTATGGCTACACCTTC.

The chain links TRBV5-6 to TRBJ1-2, with a weak D call TRBD1 (6 bases). The CDR3 runs 14 residues. V lost 0 bases to trimming and J lost 8 bases, with 14 bases between them. Germline V gene lookup returns CDR1 SGHDT and CDR2 YYEEEE. CDR3 nucleotides: TGTGCCAGCAGCTTGGATGTCAGGGGAAGCGGCTACACCTTC. It is translated as CASSLDVRGSGYTF.

This sequence joins TRBV5-4 and TRBJ1-1; D is uncertain. Germline CDR1 and CDR2: SGHNT and YYREEE (reference sequence). V shed 4 bases and J shed 11 bases, with 18 bases lying between them. CDR3 length: 13 amino acids. This chain's CDR3 is CASSVLSAGEAFF. CDR3 nucleotides: TGTGCCAGCAGCGTCTTAAGTGCGGGCGAGGCTTTCTTT.

V and J are TRBV2 and TRBJ2-3; D is ambiguous. There are 12 residues in the CDR3. Between the trimmed V and J ends, which lost 3 bases and 5 bases, there was a span of 6 bases. Germline V CDR1 and CDR2: SNHLY, FYNNEI. In nucleotides, the CDR3 is TGTGCCAGCAGTGAGATCCGAGATACGCAGTATTTT. Amino acid sequence: CASSEIRDTQYF.

This clone was seen a single time. For the CDR3, the DNA is TGCGCCAGCAGCGCACGACGGGGCAATGAGCAGTTCTTC. This translates into CASSARRGNEQFF. The chain recombines TRBV5-1 with TRBJ2-1, with D maybe TRBD2 (5 bases). Germline-derived CDR1 and CDR2 are SGHRS and YFSETQ. The CDR3 consists of 13 residues. Trimming removed 4 bases at V and 6 bases at J, with 11 bases between. The variable domain in full, with the rest retrieved from reference TRBV5-1 and TRBJ2-1, is KAGVTQTPRYLIKTRGQQVTLSCSPISGHRSVSWYQQTPGQGLQFLFEYFSETQRNKGNFPGRFSGRQFSNSRSEMNVSTLELGDSALYLCASSARRGNEQFFGPGTRLTVL.

This chain joins TRBV19 and TRBJ1-1; D perhaps matches TRBD1 (6 bases). Germline assignment: CDR1 LNHDA and CDR2 SQIVND (reference sequence). CDR3 size: 12 residues. V was trimmed by 7 bases and J by 3 bases, leaving 9 bases between them. CDR3 bases: TGTGCCAGTAAAGGACAGTACACTGAAGCTTTCTTT. Amino acid sequence: CASKGQYTEAFF.

The CDR3 coding sequence is TGTGCCAGCAGCTCTCTTGGACAGATCACTGAAGCTTTCTTT. Translation gives CASSSLGQITEAFF. The rearrangement links TRBV7-2 to TRBJ1-1, with D possibly matching TRBD1 (6 bases). Germline loops: CDR1 SGHTA, CDR2 FQGNSA. V was shortened by 4 bases and J by 4 bases, with 13 bases between the two germline ends. The CDR3 totals 14 residues.